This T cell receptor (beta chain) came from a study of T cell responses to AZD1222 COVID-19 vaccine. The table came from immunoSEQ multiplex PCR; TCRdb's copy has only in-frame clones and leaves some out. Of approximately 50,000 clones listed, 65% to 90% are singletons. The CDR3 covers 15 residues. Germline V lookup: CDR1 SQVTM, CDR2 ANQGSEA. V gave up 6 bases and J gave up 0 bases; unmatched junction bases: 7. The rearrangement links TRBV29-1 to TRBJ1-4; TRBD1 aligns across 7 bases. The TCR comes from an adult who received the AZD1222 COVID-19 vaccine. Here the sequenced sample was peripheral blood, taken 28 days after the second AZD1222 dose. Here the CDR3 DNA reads TGCAGCGTCGAGGGGACAGAAGCAACTAATGAAAAACTGTTTTTT. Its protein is CSVEGTEATNEKLFF.